This note documents a single TCR beta chain sequence. Its matching antigen is unknown. This entry is derived from a study of T cell responses to AZD1222 COVID-19 vaccine. Clones were read by immunoSEQ multiplex PCR, and TCRdb kept only the in-frame ones, dropping some. Here the sample spans approximately 150,000 clones, roughly 92% being singletons. Study-wide results and caveats: Unmutated variant regions are reportedly the target of nearly half of TCRs that are spike-specific. Spike regions recognized by vaccine-associated CD4 TCRs spanned the protein, led by 160-218 and 743-854. At baseline, seropositivity was found in only six or seven AZD1222 recipients.

The specimen was peripheral blood, collected on day 0 of AZD1222 vaccination. This TCR came from an adult in good health.

For the CDR3, the DNA is TGTGCCAGCAATTCCAGGGGCGGGGTAGATGGCTACACCTTC. Its protein is CASNSRGGVDGYTF. This chain uses TRBV27 with TRBJ1-2; D is possibly TRBD1 (6 bases). The CDR3 runs to 14 residues. With 7 bases removed from V and 6 bases from J, the gap between germline ends came to 18 bases. Germline V gives CDR1 MNHEY, CDR2 SMNVEV (reference sequence).